This entry features one T cell receptor (beta chain) sequence. Its antigen is not yet known. The record has no base qualities; no much larger clone is one base away. The data stem from a study of blood T cell repertoires in COVID-19 (TCRdb year 2020). With regard to the full study: The collaborator samples originated in the United States, Italy and Spain and spanned the acute and convalescent phases of COVID-19. Sample metadata almost always included a de-identified subject ID, COVID-19 status, age in years and sex. HLA class I and class II types, where available, came from metadata supplied by the sample provider rather than from assay-based typing. Subjects who had been exposed to COVID-19, were actively infected with it, or had recovered from it provided the deeply sampled blood TCRbeta repertoires that made up the dataset. The material from the prospective study consisted of cDNA or gDNA derived from T cells, B-cell-depleted T cells, or PBMCs. Samples were obtained from the ongoing ImmuneRACE study (first 160 participants) and from some 1,300 subjects provided by 6 global collaborators. The repertoires were released in a freely available public database meant as a resource for research on the immune response to SARS-CoV-2.

TCRbeta CDR3 regions were amplified from genomic DNA using the immunoSEQ Assay, a bias-controlled multiplex PCR. The original methods were these. The number of nucleated cells in each sample was estimated from the amplification of reference gene primers within the assay. To quantify the absolute abundance of each unique TCRbeta CDR3 rearrangement, sequence reads were collapsed and filtered. For each sample, productive Simpson clonality was calculated as the square root of Simpson's diversity index over productive rearrangements. TCRdb mirrors the immuneACCESS table, restricted to in-frame sequences. Some clones are absent from its copies; in checked studies, under half trace to an unresolved V gene, and the reason for the others is unknown. The D gene and trimming were derived from the DNA, and the V and J assignments and clone size from that table. The sample includes 270,000 or so clones, with around nine tenths observed a single time. The ten most abundant clones make up approximately 2.4% of the sample.

V drops 0 bases and J drops 5 bases, leaving 8 bases in between. CDR1 and CDR2, looked up from the germline V gene, are MNHEY and SVGAGI. The CDR3 starts with the cysteine, ends with the phenylalanine, and has 13 residues. Here the CDR3 DNA is all that survives: 39 bases in frame from base 1. Participants in the prospective study were enrolled through a virtual design, were aged 18 to 89 years, and lived in roughly 24 United States geographic areas. Cohort assignment in the prospective study relied on participant-reported clinical history from a screening survey and a study questionnaire. For ImmuneRACE Cohort 3, a participant was defined as recovered based on two consecutive negative NP/OP PCR tests, clearance by a healthcare professional, or resolution of symptoms. In the prospective study, whole blood, serum and a nasopharyngeal or oropharyngeal swab were collected from each participant by mobile phlebotomists. Participants in the prospective study had the option to provide additional blood draws and questionnaires over an approximately 2-month period. Before DNA extraction, blood samples from the prospective study were shipped at room temperature or frozen.

Overall results and qualifications from the work: The quantity of clinical and demographic metadata differed by source and by participant and was supplied without curation.

The sample comprised PBMCs or T cells enriched from blood (not recorded which). This TCR was sampled from a woman younger than 35 who had recovered from COVID-19. In this chain, TRBV6-5 is recombined with TRBJ2-7, and the D gene may be TRBD2, 5 bases matching. The CDR3 amino acid sequence is: CASSYSSGNEQYF. The bases are TGTGCCAGCAGTTACTCATCGGGGAACGAGCAGTACTTC.